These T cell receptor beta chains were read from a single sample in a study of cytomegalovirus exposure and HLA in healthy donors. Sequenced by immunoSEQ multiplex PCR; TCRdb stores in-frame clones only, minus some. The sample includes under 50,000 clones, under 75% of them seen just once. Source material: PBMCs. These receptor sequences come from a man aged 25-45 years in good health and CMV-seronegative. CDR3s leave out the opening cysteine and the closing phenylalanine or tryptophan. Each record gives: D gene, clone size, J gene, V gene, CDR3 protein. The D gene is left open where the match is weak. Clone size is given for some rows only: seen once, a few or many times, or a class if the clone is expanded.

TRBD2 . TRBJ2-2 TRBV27 ASSGGLAVGELF
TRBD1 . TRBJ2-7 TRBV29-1 SVGDSPAEQY
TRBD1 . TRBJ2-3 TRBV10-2 ASTMQGQAIDTQY
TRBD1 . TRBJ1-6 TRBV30 AWSPGDRGPLH
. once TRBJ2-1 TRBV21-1 ASSKIPGLAGDPKANEQF
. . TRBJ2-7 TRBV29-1 SVGGGGPYEQY
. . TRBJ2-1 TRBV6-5 ASSYGGGRSWEQF
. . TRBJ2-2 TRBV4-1 ASSQEHMDYTGELF
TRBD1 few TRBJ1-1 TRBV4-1 ATKRTGELGEAF
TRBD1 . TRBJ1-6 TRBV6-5 ASTGTGGGNSPLH
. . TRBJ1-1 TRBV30 AWSGGDYTEAF
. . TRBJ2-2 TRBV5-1 ASSLTGANTGELF
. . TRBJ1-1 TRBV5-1 ASSLLGHLNTEAF
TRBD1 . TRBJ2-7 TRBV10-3 AIRGTGSGYEQY
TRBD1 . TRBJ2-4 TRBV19 ASSVQGALNIQY
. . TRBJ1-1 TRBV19 ASSMRRGDEAF
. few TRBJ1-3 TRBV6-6 ASRPMGNTIY
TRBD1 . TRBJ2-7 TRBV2 ASRATGLYEQY
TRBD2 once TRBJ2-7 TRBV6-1 ASRPRQRGTYGQY
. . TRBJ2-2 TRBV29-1 SGGQTNTGELF
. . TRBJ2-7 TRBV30 AWSPGFEQY
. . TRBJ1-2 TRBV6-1 ASSEAPTANYGYT
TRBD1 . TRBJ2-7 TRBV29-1 SASAGTGFSEQY
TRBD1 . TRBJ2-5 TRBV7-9 ASSTATGVGETQY
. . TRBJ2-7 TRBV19 ASSMGGLSYEQY
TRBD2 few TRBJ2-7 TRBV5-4 ASSPPGLVPYEQY
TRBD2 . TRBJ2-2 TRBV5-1 ASSLAWLGRTGGIRAGELF
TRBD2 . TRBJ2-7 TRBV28 ASTLSGTWGEQY
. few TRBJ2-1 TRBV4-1 ASSQDGSGYNEQF
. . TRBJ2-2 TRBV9 ASSVSLGDTGELF
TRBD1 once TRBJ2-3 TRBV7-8 ASSLAPPSGTGGDTQY
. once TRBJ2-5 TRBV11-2 ASSLGQTSRQETQY
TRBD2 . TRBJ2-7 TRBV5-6 ASSLAASGHYEQY